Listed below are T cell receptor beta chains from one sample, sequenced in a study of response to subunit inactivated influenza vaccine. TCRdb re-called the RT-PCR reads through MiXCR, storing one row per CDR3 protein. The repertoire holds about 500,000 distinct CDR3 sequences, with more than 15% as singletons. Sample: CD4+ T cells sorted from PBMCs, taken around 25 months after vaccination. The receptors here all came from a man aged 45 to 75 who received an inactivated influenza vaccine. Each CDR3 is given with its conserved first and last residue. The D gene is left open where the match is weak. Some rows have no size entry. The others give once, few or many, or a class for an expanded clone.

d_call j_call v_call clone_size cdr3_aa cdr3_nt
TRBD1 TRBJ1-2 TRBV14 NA CASSQGTQGNYGYTF TGTGCCAGCAGCCAAGGGACACAGGGGAACTATGGCTACACCTTC
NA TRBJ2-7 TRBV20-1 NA CSARERVDKISYEQYF TGCAGTGCTAGAGAGAGGGTGGACAAAATCTCCTACGAGCAGTACTTC
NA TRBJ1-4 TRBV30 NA CAWSVLMASGLFF TGTGCCTGGAGTGTGCTGATGGCCTCGGGACTGTTTTTT
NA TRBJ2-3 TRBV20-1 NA CNVKGGVGTDTQYF TGCAATGTGAAAGGGGGTGTAGGGACAGATACGCAGTATTTT
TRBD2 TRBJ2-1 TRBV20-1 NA CSARGTNSYNEQFF TGCAGTGCTCGAGGGACTAACTCCTACAATGAGCAGTTCTTC
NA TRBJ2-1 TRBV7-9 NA CASSSHYESAYNEQFF TGTGCCAGCAGCTCCCATTATGAGTCGGCCTACAATGAGCAGTTCTTC
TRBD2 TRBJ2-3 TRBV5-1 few CASSLRPSGGTSTDTQYF TGCGCCAGCAGCTTGCGGCCTAGCGGGGGGACTAGCACAGATACGCAGTATTTT
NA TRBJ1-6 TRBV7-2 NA CASSLQGTNSPLHF TGTGCCAGCAGCTTACAGGGGACCAATTCACCCCTCCACTTT
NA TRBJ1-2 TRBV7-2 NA CASSLKTDAYGYTF TGTGCCAGCAGCTTAAAGACCGACGCCTATGGCTACACCTTC
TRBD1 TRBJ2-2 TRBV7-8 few CASSTRDRDIWEPGELFF TGTGCCAGCAGCACCCGGGACAGGGATATTTGGGAACCCGGGGAGCTGTTTTTT
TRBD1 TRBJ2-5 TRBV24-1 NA CATSYRQGNQETQYF TGTGCCACCAGCTACCGACAGGGAAACCAAGAGACCCAGTACTTC
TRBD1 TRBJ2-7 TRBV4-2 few CASSQGQGAISHEQYF TGTGCCAGCAGCCAAGGACAGGGGGCAATCTCTCACGAGCAGTACTTC
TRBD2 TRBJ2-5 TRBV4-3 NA CASSQEGPSGSIETQYF TGCGCCAGCAGCCAAGAGGGGCCTAGCGGGAGTATTGAGACCCAGTACTTC
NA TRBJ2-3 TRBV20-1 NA CSASLTTGGSTDTQYF TGCAGTGCTAGCCTCACGACCGGCGGGTCCACAGATACGCAGTATTTT
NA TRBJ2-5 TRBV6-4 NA CASSEWQEETQYF TGTGCCAGCAGTGAGTGGCAGGAAGAGACCCAGTACTTC
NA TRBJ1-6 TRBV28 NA CASSSHRGLSPLHF TGTGCCAGCAGTTCCCACCGTGGGCTTTCACCCCTCCACTTT
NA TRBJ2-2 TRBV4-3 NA CASSQKSSPRNTGELFF TGCGCCAGCAGCCAAAAAAGTTCCCCGAGGAACACCGGGGAGCTGTTTTTT
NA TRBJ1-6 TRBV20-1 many CSTSESGGSSPLHF TGCAGTACTAGTGAGAGTGGGGGCAGTTCACCCCTCCACTTT
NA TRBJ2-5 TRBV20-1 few CSATRGGTQYF TGCAGTGCTACCAGGGGCGGGACCCAGTACTTC
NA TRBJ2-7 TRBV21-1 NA CASSTQIQLRGNEQYF TGTGCCAGCAGCACCCAGATACAACTCAGAGGGAACGAGCAGTACTTC
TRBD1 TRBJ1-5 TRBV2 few CASRATGENQPQHF TGTGCCAGCAGGGCCACAGGGGAGAATCAGCCCCAGCATTTT
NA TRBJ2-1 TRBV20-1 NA CSARSPGEGYNEQFF TGCAGTGCTAGATCTCCGGGAGAGGGATACAATGAGCAGTTCTTC
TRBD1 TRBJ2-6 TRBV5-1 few CASSVTGALSNSGANVLTF TGCGCCAGCAGCGTGACAGGGGCCCTTTCCAATTCTGGGGCCAACGTCCTGACTTTC
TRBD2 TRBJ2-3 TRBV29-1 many CSARLASGNLDTQYF TGCAGCGCTCGACTGGCTAGCGGGAATTTAGATACGCAGTATTTT
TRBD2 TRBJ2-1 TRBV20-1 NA CSAGGSGRWNEQFF TGCAGTGCCGGGGGCAGCGGGAGGTGGAATGAGCAGTTCTTC
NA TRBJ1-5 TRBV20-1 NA CSARETHNQPQHF TGCAGTGCTAGAGAGACTCACAATCAGCCCCAGCATTTT
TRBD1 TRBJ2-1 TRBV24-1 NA CATSDTGGYYNEQFF TGTGCCACCAGTGATACAGGGGGGTACTACAATGAGCAGTTCTTC
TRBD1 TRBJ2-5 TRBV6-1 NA CASRGTGGKETQYF TGTGCCAGCAGGGGGACAGGTGGAAAAGAGACCCAGTACTTC
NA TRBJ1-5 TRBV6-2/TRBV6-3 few CASSQIGGTQPQHF TGTGCCAGCAGTCAAATAGGGGGAACTCAGCCCCAGCATTTT
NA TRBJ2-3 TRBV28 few CASSTPNTDTQYF TGTGCCAGCAGTACGCCGAACACAGATACGCAGTATTTT
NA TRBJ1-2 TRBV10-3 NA CAISETGSYGYTF TGTGCCATCAGTGAGACAGGGTCCTATGGCTACACCTTC
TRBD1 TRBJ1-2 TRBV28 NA CASSMDRGNYGYTF TGTGCCAGCAGCATGGACAGGGGTAACTATGGCTACACCTTC
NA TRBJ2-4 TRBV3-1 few CASSPTPGAKNIQYF TGTGCCAGCAGCCCGACCCCAGGGGCCAAAAACATTCAGTACTTC
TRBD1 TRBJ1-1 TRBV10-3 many CAISGTGNTEAFF TGTGCCATCAGTGGGACAGGGAACACTGAAGCTTTCTTT
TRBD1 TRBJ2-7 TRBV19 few CASSMPGTGLWEQYF TGTGCCAGTAGTATGCCCGGGACAGGGTTATGGGAGCAGTACTTC
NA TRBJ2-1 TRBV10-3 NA CAISSFNNGEQFF TGTGCCATCAGTTCCTTCAATAACGGTGAGCAGTTCTTC
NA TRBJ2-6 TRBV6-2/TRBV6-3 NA CASSYVGQKDTGANVLTF TGTGCCAGCAGTTACGTAGGACAAAAGGATACTGGGGCCAACGTCCTGACTTTC
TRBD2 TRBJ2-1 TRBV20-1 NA CSASFHTSGHNEQFF TGCAGTGCTAGTTTTCACACTAGCGGCCACAATGAGCAGTTCTTC
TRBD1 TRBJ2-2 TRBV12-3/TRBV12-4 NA CASSWTGGFTGELFF TGTGCCAGCAGCTGGACAGGGGGTTTCACCGGGGAGCTGTTTTTT